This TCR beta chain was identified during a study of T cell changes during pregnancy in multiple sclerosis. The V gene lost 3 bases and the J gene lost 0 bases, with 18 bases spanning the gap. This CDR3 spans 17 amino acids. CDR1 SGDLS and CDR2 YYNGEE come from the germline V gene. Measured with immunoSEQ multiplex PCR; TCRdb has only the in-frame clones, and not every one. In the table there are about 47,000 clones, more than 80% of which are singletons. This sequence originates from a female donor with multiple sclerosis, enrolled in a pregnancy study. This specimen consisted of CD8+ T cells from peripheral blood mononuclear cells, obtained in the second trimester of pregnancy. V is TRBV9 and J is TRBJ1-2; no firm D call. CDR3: CASSATTTQETNYGYTF. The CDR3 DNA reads TGTGCCAGCAGCGCCACCACCACACAAGAAACTAACTATGGCTACACCTTC.